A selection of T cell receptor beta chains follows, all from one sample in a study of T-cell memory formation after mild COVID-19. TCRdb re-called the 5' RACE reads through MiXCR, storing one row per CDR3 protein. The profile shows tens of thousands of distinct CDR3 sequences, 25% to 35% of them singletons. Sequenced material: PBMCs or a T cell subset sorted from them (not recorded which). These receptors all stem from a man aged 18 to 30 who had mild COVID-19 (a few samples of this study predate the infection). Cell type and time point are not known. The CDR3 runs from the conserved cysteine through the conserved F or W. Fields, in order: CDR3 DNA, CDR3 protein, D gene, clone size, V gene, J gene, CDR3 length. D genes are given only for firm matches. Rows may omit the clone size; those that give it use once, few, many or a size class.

cdr3_nt: TGCGCCAGCAGCCAAGGACAGGGAAGTGGCTACACCTTC
cdr3_aa: CASSQGQGSGYTF
d_call: TRBD1
clone_size: .
v_call: TRBV4-1
j_call: TRBJ1-2
cdr3_length: 13

cdr3_nt: TGCGCCAGCAGCCATAGCAGGGGGAACACTGAAGCTTTCTTT
cdr3_aa: CASSHSRGNTEAFF
d_call: .
clone_size: .
v_call: TRBV4-3
j_call: TRBJ1-1
cdr3_length: 14

cdr3_nt: TGTGCCAGCAGTTTAAAGAATCAGCCCCAGCATTTT
cdr3_aa: CASSLKNQPQHF
d_call: .
clone_size: .
v_call: TRBV12-3/TRBV12-4
j_call: TRBJ1-5
cdr3_length: 12

cdr3_nt: TGTGCCAGCAGCCAAACCCCGACCGAGGAGGGGAACACTGAAGCTTTCTTT
cdr3_aa: CASSQTPTEEGNTEAFF
d_call: .
clone_size: .
v_call: TRBV9
j_call: TRBJ1-1
cdr3_length: 17

cdr3_nt: TGTGCCAGCAGTTTCCCAGGGGCCGATCAGCCCCAGCATTTT
cdr3_aa: CASSFPGADQPQHF
d_call: .
clone_size: few
v_call: TRBV27
j_call: TRBJ1-5
cdr3_length: 14

cdr3_nt: TGTGCCAGCAGCCCGGGACTAGCGGGGGATGAGCAGTTCTTC
cdr3_aa: CASSPGLAGDEQFF
d_call: TRBD2
clone_size: few
v_call: TRBV7-3
j_call: TRBJ2-1
cdr3_length: 14

cdr3_nt: TGTGCCAGCGGAAATGGGGCGGGTCTGTCCCATAACTATGGCTACACCTTC
cdr3_aa: CASGNGAGLSHNYGYTF
d_call: .
clone_size: .
v_call: TRBV25-1
j_call: TRBJ1-2
cdr3_length: 17

cdr3_nt: TGCGCCAGCAGCTTGGTTAGGACAGGGGCGACGGAGCAGTTCTTC
cdr3_aa: CASSLVRTGATEQFF
d_call: TRBD1
clone_size: few
v_call: TRBV5-1
j_call: TRBJ2-1
cdr3_length: 15

cdr3_nt: TGTGCCAGCAGTATAACAGGGGGCAACTCTGGGGCCAACGTCCTGACTTTC
cdr3_aa: CASSITGGNSGANVLTF
d_call: TRBD1
clone_size: .
v_call: TRBV6-2/TRBV6-3
j_call: TRBJ2-6
cdr3_length: 17

cdr3_nt: TGTGCCAGCAGTCAGGCCGGGACAGAAAACTATGGCTACGCCTTC
cdr3_aa: CASSQAGTENYGYAF
d_call: TRBD1
clone_size: once
v_call: TRBV6-5
j_call: TRBJ1-2
cdr3_length: 15

cdr3_nt: TGCGCCAGCAGGACCTCCGGGACAGGGGAGACTGAAGCTTTCTTT
cdr3_aa: CASRTSGTGETEAFF
d_call: TRBD1
clone_size: few
v_call: TRBV5-1
j_call: TRBJ1-1
cdr3_length: 15

cdr3_nt: TGTGCCATCCCTCGGGGGGGGAAACCGGATGAGCAGTTCTTC
cdr3_aa: CAIPRGGKPDEQFF
d_call: TRBD2
clone_size: .
v_call: TRBV12-3/TRBV12-4
j_call: TRBJ2-1
cdr3_length: 14

cdr3_nt: TGTGCCAGCAGCCAAGACCCGGACAGGGGCAATGAGCAGTTCTTC
cdr3_aa: CASSQDPDRGNEQFF
d_call: TRBD1
clone_size: .
v_call: TRBV3-1
j_call: TRBJ2-1
cdr3_length: 15

cdr3_nt: TGTGCCACCAGTGACCCCCGAGGACACCAAGAGACCCAGTACTTC
cdr3_aa: CATSDPRGHQETQYF
d_call: .
clone_size: .
v_call: TRBV24-1
j_call: TRBJ2-5
cdr3_length: 15

cdr3_nt: TGTGCCAGCAGCCCCGGGGCCGTAGGGTCCACAAGCGACGAGCAGTACTTC
cdr3_aa: CASSPGAVGSTSDEQYF
d_call: .
clone_size: many
v_call: TRBV13
j_call: TRBJ2-7
cdr3_length: 17

cdr3_nt: TGTGCCACCTCCGGACAGGGAAAGACCCAGTACTTC
cdr3_aa: CATSGQGKTQYF
d_call: TRBD1
clone_size: .
v_call: TRBV11-2
j_call: TRBJ2-5
cdr3_length: 12

cdr3_nt: TGTGCCAGCAGTTACGCAGGATCGAACACCGGGGAGCTGTTTTTT
cdr3_aa: CASSYAGSNTGELFF
d_call: .
clone_size: .
v_call: TRBV6-6
j_call: TRBJ2-2
cdr3_length: 15

cdr3_nt: TGTGCCAGCAGCTTAGCGGGGGGGCAGGAGACCCAGTACTTC
cdr3_aa: CASSLAGGQETQYF
d_call: .
clone_size: .
v_call: TRBV7-2
j_call: TRBJ2-5
cdr3_length: 14

cdr3_nt: TGCGCCAGCAGCCAAGATAGGAATACCGGGGAGCTGTTTTTT
cdr3_aa: CASSQDRNTGELFF
d_call: .
clone_size: few
v_call: TRBV4-3
j_call: TRBJ2-2
cdr3_length: 14

cdr3_nt: TGTGCCAGCAGTTACTCGATTGATACAGCTAAGTTCACTGAAGCTTTCTTT
cdr3_aa: CASSYSIDTAKFTEAFF
d_call: .
clone_size: .
v_call: TRBV6-5
j_call: TRBJ1-1
cdr3_length: 17

cdr3_nt: TGTGCCAGCAGCACCGGGACAGGGATGAATGAGCAGTTCTTC
cdr3_aa: CASSTGTGMNEQFF
d_call: TRBD1
clone_size: many
v_call: TRBV7-9
j_call: TRBJ2-1
cdr3_length: 14

cdr3_nt: TGTGCCAGCAGTTTAGCGGGGGGGAACAATGAGCAGTTCTTC
cdr3_aa: CASSLAGGNNEQFF
d_call: TRBD2
clone_size: .
v_call: TRBV12-3/TRBV12-4
j_call: TRBJ2-1
cdr3_length: 14

cdr3_nt: TGTGCCAGCAGCCAAGAAGGAGCGGGGGCACAAGAGACCCAGTACTTC
cdr3_aa: CASSQEGAGAQETQYF
d_call: TRBD2
clone_size: few
v_call: TRBV4-2
j_call: TRBJ2-5
cdr3_length: 16

cdr3_nt: TGTGCCAGCAGACCACGTTGGGACACTAGCATCAAAAACATTCAGTACTTC
cdr3_aa: CASRPRWDTSIKNIQYF
d_call: .
clone_size: .
v_call: TRBV7-2
j_call: TRBJ2-4
cdr3_length: 17

cdr3_nt: TGTGCCAGCAGTCTCCGTTCGACAGACTACCTGAACACCGGGGAGCTGTTTTTT
cdr3_aa: CASSLRSTDYLNTGELFF
d_call: .
clone_size: few
v_call: TRBV27
j_call: TRBJ2-2
cdr3_length: 18

cdr3_nt: TGTGCCAGCGGAGGTCATCGGATACAAAATCAGCCCCAGCATTTT
cdr3_aa: CASGGHRIQNQPQHF
d_call: .
clone_size: .
v_call: TRBV2
j_call: TRBJ1-5
cdr3_length: 15

cdr3_nt: TGTGCCAGTACAGGGGGGAATTCACCCCTCCACTTT
cdr3_aa: CASTGGNSPLHF
d_call: TRBD1
clone_size: .
v_call: TRBV27
j_call: TRBJ1-6
cdr3_length: 12

cdr3_nt: TGCGCCAGCAGCCAAGATCTTGGACAGGGAAGAGAGACCCAGTACTTC
cdr3_aa: CASSQDLGQGRETQYF
d_call: TRBD1
clone_size: .
v_call: TRBV4-3
j_call: TRBJ2-5
cdr3_length: 16

cdr3_nt: TGTGCCATCCACCCTAGCGGGCGGAACACCGGGGAGCTGTTTTTT
cdr3_aa: CAIHPSGRNTGELFF
d_call: TRBD2
clone_size: .
v_call: TRBV15
j_call: TRBJ2-2
cdr3_length: 15

cdr3_nt: TGTGCCAGCAGTTTATCCCCCCTCGCCCAAGAGACCCAGTACTTC
cdr3_aa: CASSLSPLAQETQYF
d_call: .
clone_size: .
v_call: TRBV27
j_call: TRBJ2-5
cdr3_length: 15

cdr3_nt: TGTGCCAGCACCTACCCACAAGGGTTGGGGGGGGAAGGAGAGACCCAGTACTTC
cdr3_aa: CASTYPQGLGGEGETQYF
d_call: TRBD2
clone_size: few
v_call: TRBV11-2
j_call: TRBJ2-5
cdr3_length: 18

cdr3_nt: TGCGCCAGCAGCTTGACGGACCAGGGGAATGAGCAGTTCTTC
cdr3_aa: CASSLTDQGNEQFF
d_call: .
clone_size: few
v_call: TRBV5-1
j_call: TRBJ2-1
cdr3_length: 14

cdr3_nt: TGTGCCAGCAGCCAGCCGGGGAACACTGAAGCTTTCTTT
cdr3_aa: CASSQPGNTEAFF
d_call: .
clone_size: .
v_call: TRBV3-2
j_call: TRBJ1-1
cdr3_length: 13

cdr3_nt: TGCGCCAGCAGCGACTGGACAGCCACAGATACGCAGTATTTT
cdr3_aa: CASSDWTATDTQYF
d_call: .
clone_size: .
v_call: TRBV4-1
j_call: TRBJ2-3
cdr3_length: 14

cdr3_nt: TGTGCCAGTAGTCTCGATTCCGGGACCGTGAACACTGAAGCTTTCTTT
cdr3_aa: CASSLDSGTVNTEAFF
d_call: .
clone_size: .
v_call: TRBV19
j_call: TRBJ1-1
cdr3_length: 16

cdr3_nt: TGCGCCAGCAGCCAAGATTCAGTGCCCGGGGAGCTGTTTTTT
cdr3_aa: CASSQDSVPGELFF
d_call: .
clone_size: few
v_call: TRBV4-3
j_call: TRBJ2-2
cdr3_length: 14

cdr3_nt: TGTGCCAGCATCCAAATCAGGGTTGTGAACTTC
cdr3_aa: CASIQIRVVNF
d_call: .
clone_size: .
v_call: TRBV21-1
j_call: TRBJ2-1
cdr3_length: 11

cdr3_nt: TGCGCCAGCAGCTCGGTTCAGTCGCCTATAGATACGCAGTATTTT
cdr3_aa: CASSSVQSPIDTQYF
d_call: .
clone_size: .
v_call: TRBV4-1
j_call: TRBJ2-3
cdr3_length: 15

cdr3_nt: TGCAGCGTTGAAGATTTTCACACAGATACGCAGTATTTT
cdr3_aa: CSVEDFHTDTQYF
d_call: .
clone_size: few
v_call: TRBV29-1
j_call: TRBJ2-3
cdr3_length: 13

cdr3_nt: TGCAGTGCAGGGTACACTGAAGCTTTCTTT
cdr3_aa: CSAGYTEAFF
d_call: .
clone_size: many
v_call: TRBV20-1
j_call: TRBJ1-1
cdr3_length: 10

cdr3_nt: TGTGCCAGCAGTTTGCGGCAGGGCACCTACGAGCAGTACTTC
cdr3_aa: CASSLRQGTYEQYF
d_call: .
clone_size: once
v_call: TRBV27
j_call: TRBJ2-7
cdr3_length: 14

cdr3_nt: TGTGCCAGCAGCTCTCAGGGGCGCTTGGATACGCAGTATTTT
cdr3_aa: CASSSQGRLDTQYF
d_call: .
clone_size: few
v_call: TRBV9
j_call: TRBJ2-3
cdr3_length: 14

cdr3_nt: TGCGCCAGCAGCTTGGTCGGGGGGGCCGTCGGGGAGCTGTTTTTT
cdr3_aa: CASSLVGGAVGELFF
d_call: TRBD2
clone_size: .
v_call: TRBV5-1
j_call: TRBJ2-2
cdr3_length: 15

cdr3_nt: TGCAGTAGCCTACAGGGAATCAATCAGCCCCAGCATTTT
cdr3_aa: CSSLQGINQPQHF
d_call: .
clone_size: .
v_call: TRBV20-1
j_call: TRBJ1-5
cdr3_length: 13

cdr3_nt: TGCGCCAGCAGCCAGGCACTAGCGGCTTCCTACAATGAGCAGTTCTTC
cdr3_aa: CASSQALAASYNEQFF
d_call: TRBD2
clone_size: few
v_call: TRBV4-3
j_call: TRBJ2-1
cdr3_length: 16

cdr3_nt: TGTGCCAGCAGTTACCGCGGGGGGGGCCTCAATGAGCAGTTCTTC
cdr3_aa: CASSYRGGGLNEQFF
d_call: TRBD2
clone_size: few
v_call: TRBV6-5
j_call: TRBJ2-1
cdr3_length: 15

cdr3_nt: TGTGCCAGCAGCTGGGCGGGGAATGAAGCTTTCTTT
cdr3_aa: CASSWAGNEAFF
d_call: .
clone_size: .
v_call: TRBV7-9
j_call: TRBJ1-1
cdr3_length: 12

cdr3_nt: TGTGCCAGCAGCCTATGGACAGGGAGCACAGATACGCAGTATTTT
cdr3_aa: CASSLWTGSTDTQYF
d_call: TRBD1
clone_size: .
v_call: TRBV27
j_call: TRBJ2-3
cdr3_length: 15

cdr3_nt: TGTGCCAGCAGTAAGGGACTAGCGGGGGGCTGGGGTGAGCAGTTCTTC
cdr3_aa: CASSKGLAGGWGEQFF
d_call: TRBD2
clone_size: few
v_call: TRBV27
j_call: TRBJ2-1
cdr3_length: 16

cdr3_nt: TGTGCCAGCTCACCATTGAGGGGTACGGGGAACACTGAAGCTTTCTTT
cdr3_aa: CASSPLRGTGNTEAFF
d_call: .
clone_size: .
v_call: TRBV18
j_call: TRBJ1-1
cdr3_length: 16

cdr3_nt: TGTGCCAGCAGCTTAGCCTGGACGGATGGCTACACCTTC
cdr3_aa: CASSLAWTDGYTF
d_call: .
clone_size: .
v_call: TRBV7-9
j_call: TRBJ1-2
cdr3_length: 13

cdr3_nt: TGTGCCAGCAGTGAAGGGGCAGAAACCGGGGAGCTGTTTTTT
cdr3_aa: CASSEGAETGELFF
d_call: .
clone_size: .
v_call: TRBV6-1
j_call: TRBJ2-2
cdr3_length: 14

cdr3_nt: TGTGCCAGCAGTTTTCAGGATGGCACTGAAGCTTTCTTT
cdr3_aa: CASSFQDGTEAFF
d_call: .
clone_size: .
v_call: TRBV6-2/TRBV6-3
j_call: TRBJ1-1
cdr3_length: 13

cdr3_nt: TGCGCCAGCAGGTCCACAGAGAACACCGGGGAGCTGTTTTTT
cdr3_aa: CASRSTENTGELFF
d_call: .
clone_size: .
v_call: TRBV5-1
j_call: TRBJ2-2
cdr3_length: 14

cdr3_nt: TGTGCCAGTGGGACTAGCGTGGGTCGTGACACCGGGGAGCTGTTTTTT
cdr3_aa: CASGTSVGRDTGELFF
d_call: TRBD2
clone_size: .
v_call: TRBV6-2/TRBV6-3
j_call: TRBJ2-2
cdr3_length: 16

cdr3_nt: TGTGCCAGCAGGGGGACAGGAACCACAGATACGCAGTATTTT
cdr3_aa: CASRGTGTTDTQYF
d_call: TRBD1
clone_size: few
v_call: TRBV2
j_call: TRBJ2-3
cdr3_length: 14

cdr3_nt: TGTGCCAGCAGCCCCCCCGAGGGGGGAGAGACCCAGTACTTC
cdr3_aa: CASSPPEGGETQYF
d_call: .
clone_size: .
v_call: TRBV7-9
j_call: TRBJ2-5
cdr3_length: 14

cdr3_nt: TGTGCCAGCAGTTTGGGGACTTCTGAAGCTTTCTTT
cdr3_aa: CASSLGTSEAFF
d_call: .
clone_size: .
v_call: TRBV6-6
j_call: TRBJ1-1
cdr3_length: 12

cdr3_nt: TGTGCCAGCAGTTACTCGCGGACAGGGGGAATCGGGGAGCTGTTTTTT
cdr3_aa: CASSYSRTGGIGELFF
d_call: TRBD1
clone_size: once
v_call: TRBV6-5
j_call: TRBJ2-2
cdr3_length: 16